Below, 7 T cell receptor beta chains from the same sample are listed, as sequenced in a study of T cells after yellow fever vaccination. TCRdb called the 5' RACE reads again in MiXCR, with one record for every CDR3 protein. The table includes under 600,000 distinct CDR3 sequences, around a fifth detected once. Sequences were derived from PBMCs, sampled approximately 20 days after the first yellow fever vaccination. The receptors come from a man younger than 35 who received the YFV17D yellow fever vaccine.

A few counts support this clonotype. The V and J genes are TRBV5-1 and TRBJ1-4; 9 bases align to TRBD1. Per the germline V gene, CDR1 is SGHRS and CDR2 is YFSETQ. The CDR3 consists of 14 residues. Trimming cost V 3 bases and J 7 bases; bases outside gene matches: 4. CDR3 amino acids: CASSSGQGSEKLFF. As DNA, the CDR3 is TGCGCCAGCAGCTCGGGACAGGGTAGTGAAAAACTGTTTTTT.

This chain joins TRBV7-6 and TRBJ1-1, with D hard to call. The germline V gene encodes CDR1 SGHVS and CDR2 FNYEAQ. Trimming took off 7 bases at V and 0 bases at J, with 12 bases between the two ends. The CDR3 is 14 amino acids. The CDR3 DNA sequence: TGTGCCAGCACCCCTGCGAGGATGAACACTGAAGCTTTCTTT. Residues: CASTPARMNTEAFF.

V and J are TRBV6-1 and TRBJ2-2, with TRBD2 matching 11 bases. V was pared by 6 bases and J by 4 bases, with 13 bases of the junction left unmatched. Germline assignment: CDR1 MNHNS and CDR2 SASEGT. The length of the CDR3 is 18 residues. This CDR3 is CASRPPSILAGVTGELFF. The CDR3 DNA reads TGTGCCAGCAGACCTCCCTCCATACTAGCGGGGGTCACCGGGGAGCTGTTTTTT.

This clonotype appeared a few times. The chain has TRBV7-9 and TRBJ1-2, with TRBD1 identical over 9 bases. Germline V CDR1 and CDR2: SEHNR, FQNEAQ (reference sequence). The CDR3 is made up of 15 amino acids. Trimming took 4 bases from V and 2 from J; bases not matched to a gene: 5. The CDR3 DNA reads TGTGCCAGCAGCTCTCCGGGACAGGGAAACTATGGCTACACCTTC. Amino acids: CASSSPGQGNYGYTF.

The J gene is TRBJ2-1, the V gene TRBV18; 16 nucleotides line up with TRBD2. V gave up 8 bases and J gave up 1 base; unmatched junction bases: 14. CDR3 length: 20 residues. CDR1 and CDR2 from the germline V gene are KGHSH and LQKENI. The CDR3 nucleotides read TGTGCCAGCCCTCCGGGGCGTGGGACTAGCGGGGGGGTTTCCTACAATGAGCAGTTCTTC. This translates into CASPPGRGTSGGVSYNEQFF.

This clonotype was recorded a few times. The chain couples TRBV13 to TRBJ2-3; either TRBD1 or TRBD2 may supply D (6 bases each). Germline values: CDR1 PRHDT, CDR2 FYEKMQ (reference sequence). V was clipped by 5 bases and J by 10 bases, with 28 bases between them. The CDR3 is made up of 17 amino acids. The CDR3 sequence: CASSADLATGAIRAQYF. CDR3 DNA: TGTGCCAGCAGCGCCGACCTCGCTACGGGGGCCATCAGGGCGCAGTATTTT.

In its sample, this clonotype was seen a few times. The V gene is TRBV6-2 or TRBV6-3, the J gene TRBJ2-5; 9 nucleotides line up with TRBD2. This CDR3 spans 15 amino acids. Losses at the gene ends were 5 bases for V and 5 bases for J; bases not matched to a gene: 9. Germline V gene lookup returns CDR1 MNHEY and CDR2 SVGEGT. Here the CDR3 DNA reads TGTGCCAGCAGTGTCCCCGGGACTAGCTGGGAGACCCAGTACTTC. Encoded protein: CASSVPGTSWETQYF.